The clone carrying this TCR beta chain was counted a few times. Its antigen is still unknown. The data derive from a study of cytomegalovirus exposure and HLA in healthy donors. Study-wide results and limits: Most likely, a cluster of highly shared sequence variants arose as a sequencing artifact.

CDR1 and CDR2 (germline): LGHNA, YNFKEQ. Trimming cost V 0 bases and J 3 bases, with 14 bases left between them. CDR3 length: 16 amino acids. Researchers ran the PCR with 60 Vbeta and 13 Jbeta primers. Here immunoSEQ multiplex PCR was the method, and the copy in TCRdb shows in-frame clones only, minus some. The sample shows around 150,000 clones, 65% to 80% of them seen only once. The rearrangement uses TRBV4-2 and TRBJ1-1; the D is unclear. This receptor was taken from a man younger than 35 in good health and CMV-seropositive. The sequenced sample was PBMCs. The CDR3 DNA follows: TGTGCCAGCAGCCAAGATGGAGGAGGGAGGGACACTGAAGCTTTCTTT. Amino acid sequence: CASSQDGGGRDTEAFF.